These T cell receptor beta chains were read from a single sample in a study of T cell changes during pregnancy in multiple sclerosis. Using immunoSEQ multiplex PCR, the repertoire was profiled, and TCRdb retains in-frame clones only, with some absent. Of 88,000 or so clones detected, around 90% appear once; the ten largest clones hold around 2.6%. This sample comprised peripheral blood, obtained before pregnancy. The receptors derive from a female donor with multiple sclerosis, enrolled in a pregnancy study. Both conserved end residues are part of each CDR3. A D gene is named only where the DNA matches it firmly.

v_gene	len	j_gene	d_gene	CDR3aa
TRBV7-7	17	TRBJ2-1	TRBD2	CASSPFGGGSSYNEQFF
TRBV30	12	TRBJ1-2	.	CARREDRHGYTF
TRBV19	17	TRBJ2-6	.	CASRRTAAPGGANVLTF
TRBV15	16	TRBJ2-3	TRBD2	CATSRSGTSFTDTQYF
TRBV7-9	19	TRBJ2-7	TRBD1	CASSLDTGFMGQGVHEQYF
TRBV5-6	17	TRBJ2-7	.	CASSLGLGSRRTYEQYF
TRBV5-1	15	TRBJ1-4	TRBD1	CASSKGQSTNEKLFF
TRBV27	15	TRBJ1-5	.	CASSAFWGLGQPQHF
TRBV5-1	13	TRBJ2-4	TRBD2	CASSPGGEGIQYF
TRBV19	15	TRBJ1-4	.	CASSQRRTTNEKLFF
TRBV6-1	15	TRBJ2-7	TRBD2	CASTGLAGGAYEQYF
TRBV11-2	14	TRBJ1-1	TRBD1	CASSTRTGGVRAFF
TRBV6-1	17	TRBJ1-1	.	CASSEAVAVVLNTEAFF
TRBV28	14	TRBJ1-2	.	CASSLEGRGYGYTF
TRBV6-5	15	TRBJ2-2	TRBD1	CASSYRGLNTGELFF
TRBV7-8	17	TRBJ1-5	.	CASSLAGEDGGNQPQHF
TRBV6-1	14	TRBJ2-1	TRBD2	CASSPPLAGGEQFF
TRBV5-4	14	TRBJ1-1	TRBD1	CASSRGQTNTEAFF
TRBV19	13	TRBJ2-1	.	CASSMNFYNEQFF
TRBV5-1	13	TRBJ2-3	TRBD2	CASTWGGTDTQYF
TRBV5-6	17	TRBJ1-1	TRBD1	CASSPRRRQGTDTEAFF
TRBV2	14	TRBJ2-1	TRBD2	CASSVLAVYNEQFF
TRBV7-3	16	TRBJ2-1	.	CASSYLPREEINEQFF
TRBV4-3	18	TRBJ1-3	TRBD1	CASSQDSQGAGSGNTIYF
TRBV10-3	15	TRBJ1-2	.	CAINTGGVRSYGYTF
TRBV7-9	17	TRBJ2-2	.	CASSPYGGNPSPGELFF
TRBV19	14	TRBJ2-2	TRBD1	CASIRTGGNGELFF
TRBV7-8	14	TRBJ1-5	.	CASTQGNSNQPQHF
TRBV7-2	18	TRBJ2-3	TRBD2	CASSFMGAGVGRTDTQYF
TRBV2	16	TRBJ2-2	TRBD2	CASSSSLAGETGELFF
TRBV25-1	15	TRBJ1-6	TRBD1	CASSELTGRGSPLHF
TRBV18	14	TRBJ1-1	TRBD1	CASSPQGGGTEAFF
TRBV14	15	TRBJ2-5	TRBD2	CASSPSGRGSETQYF
TRBV11-3	17	TRBJ2-1	TRBD2	CASSNHEGLAGAVEQFF
TRBV30	13	TRBJ2-7	.	CAWRTLGAYEQYF
TRBV6-5	13	TRBJ1-2	.	CASSLSQTYGYTF
TRBV7-9	16	TRBJ1-1	TRBD1	CASSLLTGGFDTEAFF
TRBV7-3	16	TRBJ2-1	.	CASSSGRGTSYNEQFF
TRBV20-1	11	TRBJ2-7	.	CSAQERYEQYF
TRBV2	18	TRBJ2-7	.	CASSEAVPLESRWYEQYF
TRBV7-2	13	TRBJ2-1	.	CASSPGSYNEQFF
TRBV7-3	17	TRBJ2-1	TRBD2	CASSPTGLAGAYNEQFF
TRBV6-6	12	TRBJ2-5	.	CASGGYQETQYF
TRBV19	14	TRBJ2-2	.	CASSIWSDTGELFF
TRBV12-5	13	TRBJ1-1	.	CASGLKPETEAFF
TRBV10-3	14	TRBJ1-4	TRBD1	CAIIKGQGHEKLFF
TRBV27	15	TRBJ2-7	.	CASKGHSQPSYEQYF
TRBV7-2	17	TRBJ1-5	.	CASSLVGGGNSNQPQHF
TRBV21-1	16	TRBJ2-3	.	CASSKDLAGASDTQYF
TRBV27	12	TRBJ2-3	.	CASSFSLDTQYF
TRBV19	13	TRBJ2-7	TRBD1	CASSRDRRYEQYF